These 5 T cell receptor beta chains originate from one sample sequenced in a study of naive and memory T cell subsets. Four PCR rounds used nested alpha and beta constant region primers plus the SP2 primer. Using its own MiXCR run on the UMI-ligation and nested PCR reads, TCRdb lists one record per CDR3 protein. The sample records some 40,000 distinct CDR3 sequences, approximately 11% being singletons. The sample's treatment: skin biopsy from PPD injection site in Mantoux-positive individual. An oligonucleotide containing a UMI was ligated to the 3' end of TCR cDNA. The specimen comprised skin, sampled from a tuberculin skin test site. These receptors all stem from an adult in good health.

A word on this clonotype: A read error may be the cause here, since a much bigger clone is one base away. This sequence joins TRBV28 and TRBJ2-5; 13 nucleotides agree with TRBD2. Germline CDR1 is MDHEN and CDR2 is SYDVKM. The junction had 10 bases not matched to a gene; V was cut back by 5 bases and J by 7 bases. The CDR3 extends over 16 amino acids. The CDR3 DNA is TGTGCCAGCAGTGAATCCACTAGCGGGAGGGCCGGGACCCAGTACTTC. Its translation is CASSESTSGRAGTQYF.

In this sample, this clonotype turned up a few times. The J gene is TRBJ2-6, the V gene TRBV9, with TRBD2 matching 7 bases. Germline V CDR1 and CDR2: SGDLS, YYNGEE. This CDR3 has 17 amino acids. The ends lost 0 bases at V and 2 bases at J; junction bases unmatched: 5. CDR3 sequence reads: CASSVEFAGAGANVLTF. DNA of the CDR3: TGTGCCAGCAGCGTAGAGTTTGCGGGGGCTGGGGCCAACGTCCTGACTTTC.

The table lists this clonotype with many counts. J is TRBJ1-2 and V is TRBV5-1; D is possibly TRBD1 (6 bases). CDR3 length equals 14 residues. V lost 4 bases, J lost 10 bases, and 20 bases lay in between. The germline V gene has CDR1 SGHRS and CDR2 YFSETQ. Here the CDR3 reads CASSVSTGSVDYTF. CDR3 DNA sequence: TGCGCCAGCAGCGTATCAACAGGGTCAGTTGACTACACCTTC.

This clonotype was counted between two and nine times. The chain combines TRBV28 with TRBJ1-2; D is ambiguous. CDR1 MDHEN and CDR2 SYDVKM come from the germline V gene. The CDR3 sequence is 14 residues long. The ends were cut back, 6 bases at V and 1 base at J, with 12 bases in the middle. The DNA for the CDR3 is TGTGCCAGCAGCCCCTGGGCCAATAACTATGGCTACACCTTC. Amino acids: CASSPWANNYGYTF.

This clonotype turned up a few times. A read error may explain this, as a much larger clone is one base away. The V call is TRBV3-1, the J call TRBJ2-7; D may be TRBD2 (5 bases). The CDR3 runs 14 residues. Trimming removed 0 bases from V and 5 bases from J, with 11 bases in between. The germline V gene encodes CDR1 LGHDT and CDR2 YNNKEL (reference sequence). CDR3 protein: CASSQEGRSDEQYF. In nucleotides, the CDR3 is TGTGCCAGCAGCCAAGAGGGTCGTAGCGACGAGCAGTACTTC.